This TCR beta chain appears in the sequencing data of a study of regulatory T cells in long-lasting Graves disease. Study-wide findings and caveats: Newly diagnosed patients shared 850 to 1,000 public clonotypes; persistent patients shared about 2,700. Gene preferences differed: TRBV28, TRBJ1-2, TRBJ2-5 in persistent cases.

Arm-PCR of CDR3 regions and iRepertoire HTBI primers were the basis on which TCR beta libraries were built. From the multiplex PCR reads, TCRdb called clonotypes with MiXCR, one entry per CDR3 protein. The table lists approximately 470,000 distinct CDR3 sequences, around 20% of them singletons, with 7.8% in the top ten. Time point meaning: persistent/refractory GD, antithyroid drugs over 5 years with positive TRAb. PBMC-derived RNA was used for the TCR library. Recruitment took place at an endocrinology department in Xi'an, China. This CDR3 spans 14 amino acids. Trimming pared 1 base from V and 1 base from J, leaving 7 bases between. The germline CDR1 and CDR2 sequences are SGHDN and FVKESK. With regard to this clonotype: The antigen is undetermined.

This chain joins TRBV14 and TRBJ2-5; no definite D call. This TCR was recovered from a female donor with Graves disease. The input for sequencing was peripheral blood mononuclear cells (PBMCs), taken when the disease was refractory, from a patient treated with antithyroid drugs. The CDR3 DNA follows: TGTGCCAGCAGCCAAGTAGGCATCCAAGAGACCCAGTACTTC. Its protein is CASSQVGIQETQYF. The whole variable domain, remainder taken from reference TRBV14 and TRBJ2-5, is EAGVTQFPSHSVIEKGQTVTLRCDPISGHDNLYWYRRVMGKEIKFLLHFVKESKQDESGMPNNRFLAERTGGTYSTLKVQPAELEDSGVYFCASSQVGIQETQYFGPGTRLLVL.